This T cell receptor beta chain was captured by sequencing in a study of T cells in Graves' hyperthyroidism and ophthalmopathy. This clonotype was picked up many times. Researchers took RNA transcripts and amplified the TCR beta CDR3 regions from them. In the first-round RT-PCR of the TCR CDR3, the HTBI primer set was used. TCRdb re-analysed the multiplex PCR reads in MiXCR, keeping a single row per CDR3 protein. The repertoire holds almost 500,000 distinct CDR3 sequences, with approximately 22% as singletons. V was shortened by 6 bases and J by 7 bases, with 19 bases between the two germline ends. CDR3 length equals 15 residues.

The clonotype comes from a woman aged 70 to 79 with Graves' ophthalmopathy. Sequences were obtained from blood. The rearrangement joins TRBV12-3 or TRBV12-4 to TRBJ1-5; possibly TRBD1 for D (6 bases). The CDR3 DNA reads TGTGCCAGCAGCCCCCCGGGACAACGGGGGCAGCCCCAGCATTTT. Translated: CASSPPGQRGQPQHF.